This TCR beta chain was identified during a study of cytomegalovirus exposure and HLA in healthy donors. Study-wide results and caveats: Earlier analysis yielded a pattern in which most TCR beta V segments were productive about 90% or about 30% of the time. 164 TCR beta chains were listed as cytomegalovirus-associated. Later on, an analysis showed TCR association rates differing by HLA locus, with DRB1 the most and HLA-C the fewest.

As regards this clone: The target antigen is unknown.

PCR used 60 Vbeta primers and 13 Jbeta primers. Only in-frame clones appear in the TCRdb table, and some are missing; sequencing was by immunoSEQ multiplex PCR. Altogether some 150,000 clones are present, approximately 78% being singletons, with the ten largest covering 4.3%. Those who donated were healthy bone marrow donors. V was clipped by 5 bases and J by 0 bases, with 10 bases between them. The CDR3 is made up of 14 amino acids. CDR1 is SGHVS and CDR2 is FNYEAQ in the germline V gene. The source is a woman between 40 and 55 years old in good health and CMV-seropositive. The material sequenced was PBMCs. The chain couples TRBV7-6 to TRBJ1-2, with no clear D. This CDR3 is CASSPGSANYGYTF. The CDR3 DNA follows: TGTGCCAGCAGCCCGGGGTCCGCTAACTATGGCTACACCTTC.